A single T cell receptor beta chain is shown here with its context. Antigen unknown. Time point denoted: newly diagnosed GD, antithyroid drugs for less than 3 months. PBMC-derived RNA was used for the TCR library. The sample is drawn from a study of regulatory T cells in long-lasting Graves disease. General study points: The study found persistent patients shared more public clonotypes (roughly 2,500) than new patients (about 880).

Arm-PCR of CDR3 regions and iRepertoire HTBI primers were the basis on which TCR beta libraries were built. TCRdb reprocessed the multiplex PCR reads via MiXCR and lists one record per CDR3 protein. Of approximately 230,000 distinct CDR3 sequences listed, around 20% are singletons. CDR1 is SGDLS, CDR2 YYNGEE, per germline. CDR3 size: 14 residues. V lost 3 bases to trimming and J lost 2 bases; unmatched junction nucleotides: 5. This chain connects TRBV9 to TRBJ2-7; 7 nucleotides agree with TRBD1. This sequence was found in a female donor with Graves disease. Material: peripheral blood mononuclear cells (PBMCs), obtained at new diagnosis, from a patient treated with antithyroid drugs. CDR3 coding DNA: TGTGCCAGCAGCGCAGGGACAGCCACCTACGAGCAGTACTTC. Its protein is CASSAGTATYEQYF. The full variable domain, in which reference TRBV9 and TRBJ2-7 provide the parts outside the CDR3, is DSGVTQTPKHLITATGQRVTLRCSPRSGDLSVYWYQQSLDQGLQFLIQYYNGEERAKGNILERFSAQQFPDLHSELNLSSLELGDSALYFCASSAGTATYEQYFGPGTRLTVT.